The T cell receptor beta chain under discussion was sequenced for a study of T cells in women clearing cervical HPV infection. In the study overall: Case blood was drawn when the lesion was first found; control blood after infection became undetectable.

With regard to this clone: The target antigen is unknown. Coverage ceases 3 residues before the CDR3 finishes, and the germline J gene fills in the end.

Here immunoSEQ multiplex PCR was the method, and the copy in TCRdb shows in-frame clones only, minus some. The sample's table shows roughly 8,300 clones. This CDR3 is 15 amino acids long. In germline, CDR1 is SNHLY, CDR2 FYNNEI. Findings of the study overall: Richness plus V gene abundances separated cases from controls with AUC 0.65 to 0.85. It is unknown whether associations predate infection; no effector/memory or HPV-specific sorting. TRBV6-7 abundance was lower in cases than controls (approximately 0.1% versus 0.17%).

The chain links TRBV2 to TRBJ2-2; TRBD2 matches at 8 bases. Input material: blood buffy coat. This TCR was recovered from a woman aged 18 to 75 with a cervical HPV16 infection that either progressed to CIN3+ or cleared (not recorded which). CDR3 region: CASSDSPGLDEKLFF. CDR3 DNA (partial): TGTGCCAGCAGTGATTCCCCGGGACTAGATGAAAAG.